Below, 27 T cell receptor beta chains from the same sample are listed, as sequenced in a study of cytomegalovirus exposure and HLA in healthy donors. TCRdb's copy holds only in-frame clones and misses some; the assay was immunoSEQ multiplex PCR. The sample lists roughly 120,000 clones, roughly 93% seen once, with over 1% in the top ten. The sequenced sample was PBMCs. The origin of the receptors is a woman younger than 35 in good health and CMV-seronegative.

Here the CDR3 reads CASSFRTDSPYEQYF. The CDR3 coding sequence is TGTGCCAGCAGCTTTCGTACGGACAGTCCCTACGAGCAGTACTTC. The chain is built from TRBV12-1 and TRBJ2-7; the table calls TRBD1, which could not be checked here. TRBV12-1 has pseudogene status. The CDR3 has 15 residues.

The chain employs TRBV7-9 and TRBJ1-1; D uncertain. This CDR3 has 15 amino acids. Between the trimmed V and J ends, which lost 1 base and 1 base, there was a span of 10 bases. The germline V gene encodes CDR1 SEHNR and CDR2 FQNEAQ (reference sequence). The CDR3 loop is CASSLDLSRNTEAFF. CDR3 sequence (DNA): TGTGCCAGCAGCTTAGACTTATCTAGGAACACTGAAGCTTTCTTT.

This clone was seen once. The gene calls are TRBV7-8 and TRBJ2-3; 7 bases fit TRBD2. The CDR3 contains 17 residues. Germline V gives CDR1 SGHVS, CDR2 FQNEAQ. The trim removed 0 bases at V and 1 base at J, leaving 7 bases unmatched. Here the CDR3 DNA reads TGTGCCAGCAGCTTAGCGGGGCGGGGGATCGGCACAGATACGCAGTATTTT. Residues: CASSLAGRGIGTDTQYF.

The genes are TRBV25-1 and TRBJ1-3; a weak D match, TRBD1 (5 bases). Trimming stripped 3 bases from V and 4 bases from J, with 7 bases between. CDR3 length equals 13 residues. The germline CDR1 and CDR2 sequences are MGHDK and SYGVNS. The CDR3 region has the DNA TGTGCCAGCAGTGAGGGGGGAGGAAACACCATATATTTT. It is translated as CASSEGGGNTIYF.

The CDR3, as DNA: TGTGCCAGCAGGCCGGACAGTCGCGGCTATGGCTACACCTTC. This sequence encodes CASRPDSRGYGYTF. The chain joins TRBV2 to TRBJ1-2; D possibly corresponds to TRBD1 (6 bases). With 6 bases removed from V and 4 bases from J, the gap between germline ends came to 15 bases. The germline V gene encodes CDR1 SNHLY and CDR2 FYNNEI. The CDR3 has 14 residues.

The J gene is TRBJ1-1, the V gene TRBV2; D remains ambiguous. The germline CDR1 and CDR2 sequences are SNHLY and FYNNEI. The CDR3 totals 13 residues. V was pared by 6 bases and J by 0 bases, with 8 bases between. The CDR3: CASRVTMNTEAFF. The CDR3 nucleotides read TGTGCCAGCAGAGTTACTATGAACACTGAAGCTTTCTTT. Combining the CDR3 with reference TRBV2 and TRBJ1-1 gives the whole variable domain EPEVTQTPSHQVTQMGQEVILRCVPISNHLYFYWYRQILGQKVEFLVSFYNNEISEKSEIFDDQFSVERPDGSNFTLKIRSTKLEDSAMYFCASRVTMNTEAFFGQGTRLTVV.

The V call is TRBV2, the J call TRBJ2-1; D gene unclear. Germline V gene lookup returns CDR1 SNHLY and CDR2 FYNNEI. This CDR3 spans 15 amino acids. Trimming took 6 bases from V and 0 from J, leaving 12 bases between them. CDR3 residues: CASSLLSSSYNEQFF. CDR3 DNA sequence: TGTGCCAGCAGCCTTTTGTCGAGCTCCTACAATGAGCAGTTCTTC. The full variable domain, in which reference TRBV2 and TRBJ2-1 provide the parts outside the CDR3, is EPEVTQTPSHQVTQMGQEVILRCVPISNHLYFYWYRQILGQKVEFLVSFYNNEISEKSEIFDDQFSVERPDGSNFTLKIRSTKLEDSAMYFCASSLLSSSYNEQFFGPGTRLTVL.

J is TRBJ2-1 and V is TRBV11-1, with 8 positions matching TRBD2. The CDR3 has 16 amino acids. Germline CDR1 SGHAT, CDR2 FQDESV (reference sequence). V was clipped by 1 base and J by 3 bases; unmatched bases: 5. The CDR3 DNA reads TGTGCCAGCAGCTTAGGACTAGCGCAAGTCTACAATGAGCAGTTCTTC. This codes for CASSLGLAQVYNEQFF.

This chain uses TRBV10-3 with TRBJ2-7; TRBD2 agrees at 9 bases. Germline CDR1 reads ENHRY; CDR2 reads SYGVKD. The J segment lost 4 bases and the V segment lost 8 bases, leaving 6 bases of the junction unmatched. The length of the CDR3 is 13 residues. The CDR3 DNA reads TGTGCCATCGGACTAGCGCGAGGATACGAGCAGTACTTC. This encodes CAIGLARGYEQYF.

The CDR3 DNA reads TGTGCCACGACAGTTCAAGAGCAGTACTTC. Translation: CATTVQEQYF. This sequence joins TRBV6-1 and TRBJ2-7, with D possibly matching TRBD1 (5 bases). The CDR3 has 10 residues. V lost 10 bases and J 7 bases, leaving 11 bases between the germline ends. Germline V gene sequence: CDR1 MNHNS, CDR2 SASEGT.

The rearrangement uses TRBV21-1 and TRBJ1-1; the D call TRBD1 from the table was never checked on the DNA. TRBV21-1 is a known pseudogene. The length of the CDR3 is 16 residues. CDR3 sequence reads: CASSKERGTPETEAFF. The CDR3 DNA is TGTGCCAGCAGCAAAGAAAGGGGGACCCCTGAGACTGAAGCTTTCTTT.

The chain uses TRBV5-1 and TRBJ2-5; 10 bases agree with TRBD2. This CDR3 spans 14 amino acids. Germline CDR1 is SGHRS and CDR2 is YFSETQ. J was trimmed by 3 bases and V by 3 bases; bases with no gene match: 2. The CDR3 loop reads CASSYSGGKETQYF. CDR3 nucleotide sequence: TGCGCCAGCAGCTATAGCGGGGGGAAAGAGACCCAGTACTTC.

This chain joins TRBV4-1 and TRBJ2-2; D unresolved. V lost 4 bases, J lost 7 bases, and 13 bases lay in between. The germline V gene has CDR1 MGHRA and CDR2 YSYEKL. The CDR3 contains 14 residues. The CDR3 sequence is CASSLALPDGELFF. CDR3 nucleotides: TGCGCCAGCAGCCTAGCATTACCTGACGGGGAGCTGTTTTTT.

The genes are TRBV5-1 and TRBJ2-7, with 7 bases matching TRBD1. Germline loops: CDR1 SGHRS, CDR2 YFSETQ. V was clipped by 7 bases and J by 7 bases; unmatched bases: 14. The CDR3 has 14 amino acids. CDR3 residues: CASRAGTAVGEQYF. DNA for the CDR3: TGCGCCAGCCGAGCCGGGACAGCCGTGGGGGAGCAGTACTTC.

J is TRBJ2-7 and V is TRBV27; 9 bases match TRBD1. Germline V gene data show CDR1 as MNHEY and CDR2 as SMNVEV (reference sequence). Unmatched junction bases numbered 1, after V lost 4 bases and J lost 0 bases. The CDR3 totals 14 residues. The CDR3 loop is CASSWDRVSYEQYF. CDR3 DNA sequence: TGTGCCAGCAGTTGGGACAGGGTCTCCTACGAGCAGTACTTC.

The CDR3: CASSLYSSVGLADTQYF. In nucleotides, the CDR3 is TGTGCCAGCAGCTTATACTCCTCCGTCGGTCTCGCAGATACGCAGTATTTT. The chain combines TRBV7-2 with TRBJ2-3, with D uncertain. Germline V gene data show CDR1 as SGHTA and CDR2 as FQGNSA. CDR3 length: 17 residues. V lost 2 bases and J 4 bases, leaving 19 bases between the germline ends.

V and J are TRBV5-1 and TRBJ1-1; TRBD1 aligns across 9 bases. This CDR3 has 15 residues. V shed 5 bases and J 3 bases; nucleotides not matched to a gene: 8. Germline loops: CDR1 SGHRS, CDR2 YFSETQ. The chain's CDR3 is CASSLQGAGDTEAFF. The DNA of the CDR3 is TGCGCCAGCAGTCTACAGGGGGCTGGGGACACTGAAGCTTTCTTT. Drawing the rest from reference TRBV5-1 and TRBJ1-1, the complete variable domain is KAGVTQTPRYLIKTRGQQVTLSCSPISGHRSVSWYQQTPGQGLQFLFEYFSETQRNKGNFPGRFSGRQFSNSRSEMNVSTLELGDSALYLCASSLQGAGDTEAFFGQGTRLTVV.

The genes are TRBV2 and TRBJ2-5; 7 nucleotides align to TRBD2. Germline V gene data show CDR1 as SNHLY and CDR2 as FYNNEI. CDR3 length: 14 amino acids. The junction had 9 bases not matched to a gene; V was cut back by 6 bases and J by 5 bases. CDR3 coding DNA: TGTGCCAGCAGCGGACTAGAGGTCGGGGAGACCCAGTACTTC. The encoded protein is CASSGLEVGETQYF.

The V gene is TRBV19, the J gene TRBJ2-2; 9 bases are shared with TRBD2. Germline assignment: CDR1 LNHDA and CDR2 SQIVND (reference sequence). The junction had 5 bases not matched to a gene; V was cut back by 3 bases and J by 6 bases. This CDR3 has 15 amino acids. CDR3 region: CASSMGLASPGELFF. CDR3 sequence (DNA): TGTGCCAGTAGTATGGGACTAGCTTCTCCCGGGGAGCTGTTTTTT.

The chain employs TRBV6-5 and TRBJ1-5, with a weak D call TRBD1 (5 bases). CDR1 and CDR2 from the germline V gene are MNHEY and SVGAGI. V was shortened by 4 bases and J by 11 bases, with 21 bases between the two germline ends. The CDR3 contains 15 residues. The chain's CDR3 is CASSLGGGAVDSQHF. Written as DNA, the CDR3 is TGTGCCAGCAGTTTGGGGGGTGGGGCGGTCGATTCCCAGCATTTT.

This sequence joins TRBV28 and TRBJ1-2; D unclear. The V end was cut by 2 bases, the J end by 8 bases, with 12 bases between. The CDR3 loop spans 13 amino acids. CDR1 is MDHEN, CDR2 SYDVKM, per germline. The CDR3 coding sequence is TGTGCCAGCAGTTTAAAGCTCCACTGGGGCTACACCTTC. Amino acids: CASSLKLHWGYTF.

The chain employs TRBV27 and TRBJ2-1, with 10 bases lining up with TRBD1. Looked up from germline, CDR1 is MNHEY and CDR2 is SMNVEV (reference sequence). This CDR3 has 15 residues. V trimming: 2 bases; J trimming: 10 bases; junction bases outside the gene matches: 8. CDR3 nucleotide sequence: TGTGCCAGCAGTTTAGGGACAGGGGCCGGGTGGGAGCAGTTCTTC. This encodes CASSLGTGAGWEQFF.

The CDR3: CASSYYRVSNQPQHF. In DNA, the CDR3 is TGTGCCAGCAGTTACTACAGGGTGAGCAATCAGCCCCAGCATTTT. The chain links TRBV6-6 to TRBJ1-5, with a tentative D call TRBD1 (6 bases). The CDR3 is 15 residues long. Per germline, CDR1 MNHNY and CDR2 SVGAGI (reference sequence). Trimming took off 1 base at V and 1 base at J, with 8 bases between the two ends.

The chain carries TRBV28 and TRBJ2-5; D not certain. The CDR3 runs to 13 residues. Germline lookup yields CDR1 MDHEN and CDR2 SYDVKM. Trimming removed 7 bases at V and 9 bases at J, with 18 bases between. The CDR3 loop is CASTSSTRSAQYF. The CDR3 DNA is TGTGCCAGCACCTCGTCGACACGGTCGGCCCAGTACTTC.

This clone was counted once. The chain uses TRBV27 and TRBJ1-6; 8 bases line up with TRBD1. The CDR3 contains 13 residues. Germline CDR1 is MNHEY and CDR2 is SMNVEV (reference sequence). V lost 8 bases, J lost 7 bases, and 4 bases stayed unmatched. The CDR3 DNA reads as TGTGCCAGCCGAAGACAGGGGAATTCACCCCTCCACTTT. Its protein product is CASRRQGNSPLHF.

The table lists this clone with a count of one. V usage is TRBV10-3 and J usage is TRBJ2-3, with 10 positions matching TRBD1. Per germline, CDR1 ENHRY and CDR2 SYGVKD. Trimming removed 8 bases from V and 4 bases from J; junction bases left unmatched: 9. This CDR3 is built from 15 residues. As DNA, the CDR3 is TGTGCCATCGGGAGGACAGGGGGTTGGTCAGATACGCAGTATTTT. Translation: CAIGRTGGWSDTQYF.

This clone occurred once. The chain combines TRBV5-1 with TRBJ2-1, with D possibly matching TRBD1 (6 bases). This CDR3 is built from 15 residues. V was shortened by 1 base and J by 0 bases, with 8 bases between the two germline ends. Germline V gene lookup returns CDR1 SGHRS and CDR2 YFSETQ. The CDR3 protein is CASSLQGGSYNEQFF. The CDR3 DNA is TGCGCCAGCAGCTTGCAAGGGGGCTCCTACAATGAGCAGTTCTTC.